This TCR beta chain was sequenced in a study of lymphopenia after photon versus proton radiotherapy. Findings and limits, study-wide: Better survival with proton therapy was suggested as possible, not demonstrated. Oligoclonal CD8+ Temra expansion after nadir drove photon patients' diversity drop.

The CDR3 loop spans 18 amino acids. The germline V gene encodes CDR1 SGHVS and CDR2 FNYEAQ. The J segment lost 3 bases and the V segment lost 0 bases, leaving 9 bases of the junction unmatched. Only in-frame clones appear in the TCRdb table, and some are missing; sequencing was by immunoSEQ multiplex PCR. The sample holds roughly 30,000 clones, 90% to 95% seen once. A remark on this clone: No antigen is known for it.

Sequencing used peripheral blood, obtained from a patient treated with photon-based radiotherapy. The clonotype originates from a woman between 45 and 65 years old with cholangiocarcinoma. This chain joins TRBV7-6 and TRBJ2-1, with 9 positions matching TRBD2. The CDR3 here is CASSLASFSGGNYNEQFF. CDR3 sequence (DNA): TGTGCCAGCAGCTTAGCGTCTTTCAGCGGGGGGAACTACAATGAGCAGTTCTTC.